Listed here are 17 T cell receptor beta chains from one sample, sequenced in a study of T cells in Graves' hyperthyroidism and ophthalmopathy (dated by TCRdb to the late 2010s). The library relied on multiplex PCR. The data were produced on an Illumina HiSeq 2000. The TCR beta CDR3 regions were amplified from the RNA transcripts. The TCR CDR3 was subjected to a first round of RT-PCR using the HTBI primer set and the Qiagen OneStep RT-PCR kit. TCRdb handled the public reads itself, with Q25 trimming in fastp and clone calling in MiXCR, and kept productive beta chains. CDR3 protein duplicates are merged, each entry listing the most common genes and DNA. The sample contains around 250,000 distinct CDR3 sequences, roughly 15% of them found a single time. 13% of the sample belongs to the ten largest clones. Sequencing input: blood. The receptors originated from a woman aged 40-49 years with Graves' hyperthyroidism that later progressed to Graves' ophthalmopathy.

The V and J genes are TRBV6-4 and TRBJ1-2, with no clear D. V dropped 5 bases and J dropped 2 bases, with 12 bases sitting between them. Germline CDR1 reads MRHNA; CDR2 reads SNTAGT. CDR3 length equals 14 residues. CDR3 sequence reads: CASSYGRENYGYTF. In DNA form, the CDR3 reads TGTGCCAGCAGTTACGGGCGGGAAAACTATGGCTACACCTTC.

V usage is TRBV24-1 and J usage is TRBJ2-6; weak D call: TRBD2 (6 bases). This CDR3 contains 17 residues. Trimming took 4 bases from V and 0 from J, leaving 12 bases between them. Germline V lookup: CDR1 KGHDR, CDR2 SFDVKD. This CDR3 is CATSDPGLNSGANVLTF. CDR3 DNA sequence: TGTGCCACCAGTGACCCGGGACTGAACTCTGGGGCCAACGTCCTGACTTTC.

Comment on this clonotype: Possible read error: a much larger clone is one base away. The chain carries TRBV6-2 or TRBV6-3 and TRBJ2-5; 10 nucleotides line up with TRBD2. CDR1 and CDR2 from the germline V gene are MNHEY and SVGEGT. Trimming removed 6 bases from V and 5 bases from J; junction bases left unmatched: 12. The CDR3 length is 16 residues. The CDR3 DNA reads TGTGCCAGCAGGGACTACCTCCTAGCGGGAGTTGAGACCCAGTACTTC. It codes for CASRDYLLAGVETQYF.

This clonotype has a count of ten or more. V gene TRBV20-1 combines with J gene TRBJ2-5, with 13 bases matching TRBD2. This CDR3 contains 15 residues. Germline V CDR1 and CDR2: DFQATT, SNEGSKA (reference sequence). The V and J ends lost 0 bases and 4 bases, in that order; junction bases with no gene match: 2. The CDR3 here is CSARDGLAGAETQYF. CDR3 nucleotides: TGCAGTGCTAGAGATGGACTAGCGGGAGCAGAGACCCAGTACTTC.

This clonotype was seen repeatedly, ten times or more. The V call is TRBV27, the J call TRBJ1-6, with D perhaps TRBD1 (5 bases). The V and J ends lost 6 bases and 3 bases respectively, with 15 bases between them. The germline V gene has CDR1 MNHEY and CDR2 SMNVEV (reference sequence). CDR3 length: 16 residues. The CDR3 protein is CASRTKTVFYNSPLHF. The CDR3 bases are TGTGCCAGCAGGACAAAGACAGTTTTCTATAATTCACCCCTCCACTTT.

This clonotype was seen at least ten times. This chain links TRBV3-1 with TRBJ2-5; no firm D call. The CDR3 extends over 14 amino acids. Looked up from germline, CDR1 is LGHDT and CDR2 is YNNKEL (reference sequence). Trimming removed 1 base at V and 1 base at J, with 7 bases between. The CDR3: CASSQVATQETQYF. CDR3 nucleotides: TGTGCCAGCAGCCAAGTTGCGACCCAAGAGACCCAGTACTTC.

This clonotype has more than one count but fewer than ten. CDR3 sequence (DNA): TGTGCCAGTAGTACTTTGGACAGTAACTATGGCTACACCTTC. The encoded protein is CASSTLDSNYGYTF. The genes are TRBV19 and TRBJ1-2; tentatively, D is TRBD1 (6 bases). Looked up from germline, CDR1 is LNHDA and CDR2 is SQIVND (reference sequence). The V and J ends lost 4 bases and 1 base respectively, with 10 bases between them. This CDR3 comprises 14 residues. The entire variable domain, with the rest obtained from reference TRBV19 and TRBJ1-2, is as follows: DGGITQSPKYLFRKEGQNVTLSCEQNLNHDAMYWYRQDPGQGLRLIYYSQIVNDFQKGDIAEGYSVSREKKESFPLTVTSAQKNPTAFYLCASSTLDSNYGYTFGSGTRLTVV.

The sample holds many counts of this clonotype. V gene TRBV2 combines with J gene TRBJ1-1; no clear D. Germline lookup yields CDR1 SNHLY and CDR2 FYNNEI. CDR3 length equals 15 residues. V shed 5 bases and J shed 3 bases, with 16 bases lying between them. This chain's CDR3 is CASSFAPLLDTEAFF. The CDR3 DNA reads TGTGCCAGCAGTTTTGCCCCTCTCTTGGACACTGAAGCTTTCTTT.

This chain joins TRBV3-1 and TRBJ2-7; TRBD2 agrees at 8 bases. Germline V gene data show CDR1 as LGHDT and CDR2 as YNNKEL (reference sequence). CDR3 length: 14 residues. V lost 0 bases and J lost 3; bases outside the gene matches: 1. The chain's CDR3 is CASSQDGGGYEQYF. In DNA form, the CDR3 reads TGTGCCAGCAGCCAAGACGGGGGGGGCTACGAGCAGTACTTC.

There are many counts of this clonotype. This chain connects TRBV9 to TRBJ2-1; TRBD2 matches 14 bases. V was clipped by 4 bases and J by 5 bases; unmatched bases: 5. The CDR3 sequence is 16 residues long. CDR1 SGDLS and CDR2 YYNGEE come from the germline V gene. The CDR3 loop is CASSKGLAGVNNEQFF. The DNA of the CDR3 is TGTGCCAGCAGCAAGGGACTAGCGGGGGTTAACAATGAGCAGTTCTTC.

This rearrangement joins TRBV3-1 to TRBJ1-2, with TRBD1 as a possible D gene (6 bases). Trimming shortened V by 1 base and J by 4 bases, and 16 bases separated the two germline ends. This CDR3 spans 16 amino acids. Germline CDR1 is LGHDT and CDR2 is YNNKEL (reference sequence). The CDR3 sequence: CASSQALLRGSYGYTF. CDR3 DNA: TGTGCCAGCAGCCAAGCGTTACTAAGGGGGTCCTATGGCTACACCTTC.

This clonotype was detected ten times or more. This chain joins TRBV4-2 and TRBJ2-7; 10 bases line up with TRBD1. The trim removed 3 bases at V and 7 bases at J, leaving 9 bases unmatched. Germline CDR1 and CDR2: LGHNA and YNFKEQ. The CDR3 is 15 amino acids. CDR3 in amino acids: CASSQEWTGGREQYF. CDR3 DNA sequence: TGTGCCAGCAGCCAGGAATGGACAGGGGGGAGAGAGCAGTACTTC.

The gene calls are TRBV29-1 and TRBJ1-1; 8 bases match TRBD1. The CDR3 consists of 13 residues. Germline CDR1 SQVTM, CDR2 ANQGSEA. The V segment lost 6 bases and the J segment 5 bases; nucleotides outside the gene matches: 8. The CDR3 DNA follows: TGCAGCGTGGAGATAACAGGGGGTACTGAAGCTTTCTTT. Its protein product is CSVEITGGTEAFF.

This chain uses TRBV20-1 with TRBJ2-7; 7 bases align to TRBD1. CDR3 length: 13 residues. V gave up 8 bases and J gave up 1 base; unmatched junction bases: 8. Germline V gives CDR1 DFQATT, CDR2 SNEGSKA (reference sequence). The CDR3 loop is CSTYTQGSYEQYF. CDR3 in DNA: TGCAGTACCTACACACAGGGGTCCTACGAGCAGTACTTC.

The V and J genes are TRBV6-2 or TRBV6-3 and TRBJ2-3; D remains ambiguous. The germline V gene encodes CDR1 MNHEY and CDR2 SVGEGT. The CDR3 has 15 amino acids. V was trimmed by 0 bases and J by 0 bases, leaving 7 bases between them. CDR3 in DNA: TGTGCCAGCAGTTACTCGGAGTACAGCACAGATACGCAGTATTTT. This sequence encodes CASSYSEYSTDTQYF.

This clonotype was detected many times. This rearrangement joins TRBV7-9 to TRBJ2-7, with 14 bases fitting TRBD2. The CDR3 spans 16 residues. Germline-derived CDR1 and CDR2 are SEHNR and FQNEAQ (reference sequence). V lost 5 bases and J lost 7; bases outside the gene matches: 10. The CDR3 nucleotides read TGTGCCAGCAGCCCAAGACTAGCGGGAGGGCGCCGGGAGCAGTACTTC. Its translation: CASSPRLAGGRREQYF.

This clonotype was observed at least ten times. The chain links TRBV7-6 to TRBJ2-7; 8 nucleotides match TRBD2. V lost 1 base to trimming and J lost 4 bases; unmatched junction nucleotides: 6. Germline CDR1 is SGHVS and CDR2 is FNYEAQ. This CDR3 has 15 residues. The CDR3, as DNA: TGTGCCAGCAGCTTAGATGAGCGGGAGTCTTACGAGCAGTACTTC. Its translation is CASSLDERESYEQYF.